The entry below describes one T cell receptor (beta chain). This sample stems from a study of Ad26.COV2.S vaccination and SARS-CoV-2 variants. CDR1 and CDR2 from the germline V gene are SGHDT and YYEEEE. CDR3 size: 13 residues. With V trimmed by 1 base and J by 13 bases, 7 bases remained unmatched. The treatment is: some 19 received Ad26.COV2.S at low or high dose, single or two shots; roughly 5 received placebo; per-sample allocation not given. The samples date from day 63 after the first vaccine or placebo injection. Only in-frame clones appear in the TCRdb table, and some are missing; sequencing was by immunoSEQ multiplex PCR. Seen here are over 400,000 clones, 89% observed once, and the top ten hold over 2%.

The gene calls are TRBV5-6 and TRBJ2-7; 11 nucleotides agree with TRBD2. The input for sequencing was peripheral blood, taken in a trial of Ad26.COV2.S vaccine versus placebo. The receptor was derived from a person between 18 and 60 years old who received the Ad26.COV2.S COVID-19 vaccine or a placebo. DNA of the CDR3: TGTGCCAGCAGCTTGCAAACTAGCGGGAGCGGCTACGTC. Translated: CASSLQTSGSGYV.